Presented here are 14 T cell receptor beta chains from one specimen sequenced in a study of blood T cell repertoires in COVID-19. Data came from immunoSEQ multiplex PCR; TCRdb stores just in-frame clones and leaves some out. This table holds hundreds of thousands of clones, around 83% found once. The sequenced material came from peripheral blood. The receptors stem from a man older than 75 with acute or convalescent COVID-19.

The chain links TRBV5-1 to TRBJ1-1; 7 bases align to TRBD1. Germline values: CDR1 SGHRS, CDR2 YFSETQ. The V segment lost 3 bases and the J segment 2 bases; nucleotides outside the gene matches: 4. There are 14 residues in the CDR3. CDR3 nucleotides: TGCGCCAGCAGCTACTACAGGGGAAACACTGAAGCTTTCTTT. The encoded protein is CASSYYRGNTEAFF. The whole variable domain, remainder taken from reference TRBV5-1 and TRBJ1-1, is KAGVTQTPRYLIKTRGQQVTLSCSPISGHRSVSWYQQTPGQGLQFLFEYFSETQRNKGNFPGRFSGRQFSNSRSEMNVSTLELGDSALYLCASSYYRGNTEAFFGQGTRLTVV.

The J gene is TRBJ2-5, the V gene TRBV6-5; 9 bases are shared with TRBD1. Germline lookup yields CDR1 MNHEY and CDR2 SVGAGI. V shed 2 bases and J 6 bases; nucleotides not matched to a gene: 7. The CDR3 length is 15 residues. The CDR3 nucleotides are TGTGCCAGCAGTTACCCCGGACAGGGGAGGAAGACCCAGTACTTC. Protein product: CASSYPGQGRKTQYF.

This clone came up a few times. The J gene is TRBJ1-4, the V gene TRBV30; TRBD1 matches at 7 bases. This CDR3 comprises 16 residues. V dropped 0 bases and J dropped 0; count of bases not matched to a gene: 4. Germline V gene lookup returns CDR1 GTSNPN and CDR2 SVGIG (reference sequence). DNA for the CDR3: TGTGCCTGGAGTGTAGCCAGGGGGTCAACTAATGAAAAACTGTTTTTT. This gives the protein CAWSVARGSTNEKLFF.

The CDR3 DNA is TGTGCCAGCAGCCAACTCAGCCGGACAGGGATTCCTCGGGGCTCCTACAATGAGCAGTTCTTC. It codes for CASSQLSRTGIPRGSYNEQFF. V gene TRBV14 combines with J gene TRBJ2-1; 8 bases line up with TRBD1. Looked up from germline, CDR1 is SGHDN and CDR2 is FVKESK. V lost 2 bases, J lost 0 bases, and 18 bases stayed unmatched. The CDR3 covers 21 residues.

The V call is TRBV5-1, the J call TRBJ2-2, with 8 positions matching TRBD1. The J segment lost 6 bases and the V segment lost 1 base, leaving 8 bases of the junction unmatched. The CDR3 totals 16 residues. Germline V gene lookup returns CDR1 SGHRS and CDR2 YFSETQ. The CDR3 sequence: CASSLPGTGGPGELFF. DNA for the CDR3: TGCGCCAGCAGCTTGCCCGGGACAGGAGGTCCCGGGGAGCTGTTTTTT.

The table lists this clone with a few counts. The chain recombines TRBV6-1 with TRBJ1-2, with D unclear. This CDR3 has 12 residues. Germline-derived CDR1 and CDR2 are MNHNS and SASEGT. V shed 1 base and J shed 7 bases, with 7 bases lying between them. CDR3 amino acids: CASSEGAAGYTF. CDR3 bases: TGTGCCAGCAGTGAAGGGGCTGCTGGCTACACCTTC.

The chain employs TRBV5-1 and TRBJ2-7; D is possibly TRBD1 (5 bases). V was trimmed by 1 base and J by 4 bases, leaving 6 bases between them. This CDR3 comprises 12 residues. Germline values: CDR1 SGHRS, CDR2 YFSETQ. The CDR3 here is CASSLNRYEQYF. The CDR3 DNA reads as TGCGCCAGCAGCTTGAACAGGTACGAGCAGTACTTC.

The chain couples TRBV7-3 to TRBJ1-1; D is possibly TRBD1 (5 bases). Trimming removed 6 bases from V and 1 base from J, with 9 bases in between. This CDR3 spans 13 amino acids. Germline V lookup: CDR1 SGHTA, CDR2 FQGTGA. The CDR3 coding sequence is TGTGCCAGCAGTAGGACAAGGAACACTGAAGCTTTCTTT. This encodes CASSRTRNTEAFF.

The V gene is TRBV4-1, the J gene TRBJ1-1, with D maybe TRBD1 (5 bases). Germline-derived CDR1 and CDR2 are MGHRA and YSYEKL. The CDR3 extends over 17 amino acids. Trimming stripped 1 base from V and 1 base from J, with 16 bases between. CDR3 nucleotides: TGCGCCAGCAGCCAAGTCCCCGGCGGGGGACGGAACACTGAAGCTTTCTTT. Protein product: CASSQVPGGGRNTEAFF.

The chain has TRBV24-1 and TRBJ1-5; tentatively, D is TRBD1 (6 bases). V lost 3 bases, J lost 7 bases, and 15 bases lay in between. The V gene's germline CDR1 is KGHDR and CDR2 SFDVKD. The CDR3 extends over 15 amino acids. CDR3 DNA: TGTGCCACCAGTGATGGGGCAGGGGCAGGGCAGCCCCAGCATTTT. Its translation is CATSDGAGAGQPQHF.

This clone occurred a few times. The chain uses TRBV10-3 and TRBJ2-7, with D possibly being TRBD1 (7 bases). Between the trimmed V and J ends, which lost 0 bases and 1 base, there was a span of 13 bases. Germline CDR1 reads ENHRY; CDR2 reads SYGVKD. The length of the CDR3 is 16 residues. The CDR3, as DNA: TGTGCCATCAGTGAGTCTAGGGCAGGGGGGTCCTACGAGCAGTACTTC. Its translation: CAISESRAGGSYEQYF.

This sequence joins TRBV24-1 and TRBJ1-2; 8 bases fit TRBD1. The CDR3 loop spans 16 amino acids. V lost 3 bases, J lost 8 bases, and 13 bases stayed unmatched. The V gene's germline CDR1 is KGHDR and CDR2 SFDVKD. CDR3: CATSDPSGGLGNGYTF. For the CDR3, the DNA is TGTGCCACCAGTGATCCCTCAGGGGGCTTGGGGAACGGCTACACCTTC.

V gene TRBV5-1 combines with J gene TRBJ1-1; 7 bases are a match to TRBD1. Germline loops: CDR1 SGHRS, CDR2 YFSETQ. The CDR3 covers 15 residues. The V gene end was trimmed by 3 bases and the J gene end by 0 bases; junction bases not matched to a gene: 5. The CDR3 DNA is TGCGCCAGCAGCTCGGGACAGACTTTGAACACTGAAGCTTTCTTT. This encodes CASSSGQTLNTEAFF.

V gene TRBV5-5 combines with J gene TRBJ1-2; tentative D call: TRBD1 (5 bases). The CDR3 covers 14 residues. Germline lookup yields CDR1 SGHKS and CDR2 YYEKEE (reference sequence). V lost 10 bases to trimming and J lost 0 bases, with 16 bases between them. In DNA, the CDR3 is TGTGCCTCCTTAAGGGGATCAGCTAACTATGGCTACACCTTC. Translating gives CASLRGSANYGYTF.